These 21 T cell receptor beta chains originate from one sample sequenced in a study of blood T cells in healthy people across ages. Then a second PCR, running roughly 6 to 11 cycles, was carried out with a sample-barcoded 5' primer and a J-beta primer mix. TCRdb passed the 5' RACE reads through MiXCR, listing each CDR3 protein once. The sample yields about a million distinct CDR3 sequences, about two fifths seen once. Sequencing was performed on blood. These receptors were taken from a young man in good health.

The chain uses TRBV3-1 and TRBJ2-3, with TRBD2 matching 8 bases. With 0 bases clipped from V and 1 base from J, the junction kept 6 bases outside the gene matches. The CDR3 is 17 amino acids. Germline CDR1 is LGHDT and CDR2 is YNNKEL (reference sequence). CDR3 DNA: TGTGCCAGCAGCCAAGATAAAGCGGGGGACGGCACAGATACGCAGTATTTT. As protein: CASSQDKAGDGTDTQYF.

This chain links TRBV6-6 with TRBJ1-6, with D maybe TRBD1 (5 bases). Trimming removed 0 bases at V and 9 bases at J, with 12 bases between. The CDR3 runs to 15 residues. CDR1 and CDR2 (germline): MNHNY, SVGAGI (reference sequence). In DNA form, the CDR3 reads TGTGCCAGCAGTTACTCAGGCCAGGGAATTTCACCCCTCCACTTT. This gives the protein CASSYSGQGISPLHF.

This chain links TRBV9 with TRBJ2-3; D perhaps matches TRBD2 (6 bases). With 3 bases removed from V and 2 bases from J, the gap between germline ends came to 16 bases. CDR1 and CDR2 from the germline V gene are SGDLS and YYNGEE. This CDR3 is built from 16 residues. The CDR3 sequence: CASSGGVSRATDTQYF. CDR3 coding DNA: TGTGCCAGCAGCGGGGGGGTCTCCCGCGCCACAGATACGCAGTATTTT. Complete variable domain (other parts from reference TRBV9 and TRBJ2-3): DSGVTQTPKHLITATGQRVTLRCSPRSGDLSVYWYQQSLDQGLQFLIQYYNGEERAKGNILERFSAQQFPDLHSELNLSSLELGDSALYFCASSGGVSRATDTQYFGPGTRLTVL.

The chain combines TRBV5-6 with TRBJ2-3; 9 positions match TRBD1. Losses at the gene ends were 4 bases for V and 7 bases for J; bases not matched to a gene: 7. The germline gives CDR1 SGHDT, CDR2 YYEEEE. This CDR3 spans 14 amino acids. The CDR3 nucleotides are TGTGCCAGCAGCCCAGGGACAGGGAGTTATACGCAGTATTTT. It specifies CASSPGTGSYTQYF.

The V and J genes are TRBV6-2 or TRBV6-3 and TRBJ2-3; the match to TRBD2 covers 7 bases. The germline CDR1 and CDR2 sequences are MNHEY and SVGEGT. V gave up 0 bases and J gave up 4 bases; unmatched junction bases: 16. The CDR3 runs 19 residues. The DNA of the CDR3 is TGTGCCAGCAGTTACTCGGACAACCTAGCGGCGGGCGGGGCAGATACGCAGTATTTT. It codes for CASSYSDNLAAGGADTQYF.

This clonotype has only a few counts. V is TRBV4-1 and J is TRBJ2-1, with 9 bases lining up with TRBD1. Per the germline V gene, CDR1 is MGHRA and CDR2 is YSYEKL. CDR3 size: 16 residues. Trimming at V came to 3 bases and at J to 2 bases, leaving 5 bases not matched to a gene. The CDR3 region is CASSHGQGIAYNEQFF. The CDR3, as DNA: TGCGCCAGCAGCCATGGACAGGGGATCGCCTACAATGAGCAGTTCTTC.

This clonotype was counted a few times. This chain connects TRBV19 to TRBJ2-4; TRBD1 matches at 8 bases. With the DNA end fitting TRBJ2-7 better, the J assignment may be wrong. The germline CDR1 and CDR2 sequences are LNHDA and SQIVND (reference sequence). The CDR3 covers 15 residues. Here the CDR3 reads CASSRRTGWTGEQYF. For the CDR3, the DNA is TGTGCCAGTAGTAGGCGGACAGGGTGGACTGGCGAGCAGTACTTC.

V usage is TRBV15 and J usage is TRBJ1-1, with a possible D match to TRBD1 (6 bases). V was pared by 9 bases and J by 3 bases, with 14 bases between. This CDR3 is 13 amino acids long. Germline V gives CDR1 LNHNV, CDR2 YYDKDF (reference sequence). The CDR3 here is CATTTGHDTEAFF. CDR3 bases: TGTGCCACAACTACAGGGCACGACACTGAAGCTTTCTTT.

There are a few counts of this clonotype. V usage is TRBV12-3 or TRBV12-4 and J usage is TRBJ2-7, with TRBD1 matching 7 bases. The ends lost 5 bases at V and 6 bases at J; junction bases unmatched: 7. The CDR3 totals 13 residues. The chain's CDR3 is CASSLTGSGEQYF. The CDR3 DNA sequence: TGTGCCAGCAGTCTGACAGGGTCAGGCGAGCAGTACTTC.

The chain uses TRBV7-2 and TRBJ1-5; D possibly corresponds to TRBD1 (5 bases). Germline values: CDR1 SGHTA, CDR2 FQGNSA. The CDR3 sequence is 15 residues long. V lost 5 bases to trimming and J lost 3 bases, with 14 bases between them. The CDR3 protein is CASSIRDGLNQPQHF. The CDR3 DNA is TGTGCCAGCAGCATCCGGGACGGACTCAATCAGCCCCAGCATTTT.

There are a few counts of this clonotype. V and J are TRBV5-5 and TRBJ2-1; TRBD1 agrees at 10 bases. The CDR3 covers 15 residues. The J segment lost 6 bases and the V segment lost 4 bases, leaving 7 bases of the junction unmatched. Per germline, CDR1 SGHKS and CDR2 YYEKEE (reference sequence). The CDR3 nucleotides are TGTGCCAGCAGCCCAGGGACAGGGGCAGGCAATGAGCAGTTCTTC. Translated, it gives CASSPGTGAGNEQFF. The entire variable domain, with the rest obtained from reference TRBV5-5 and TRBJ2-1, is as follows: DAGVTQSPTHLIKTRGQQVTLRCSPISGHKSVSWYQQVLGQGPQFIFQYYEKEERGRGNFPDRFSARQFPNYSSELNVNALLLGDSALYLCASSPGTGAGNEQFFGPGTRLTVL.

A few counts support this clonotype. The DNA of the CDR3 is TGTGCCAGCAGTACAGCCGGGACAGGGTCTTATAATTCACCCCTCCACTTT. Amino acids: CASSTAGTGSYNSPLHF. This sequence joins TRBV28 and TRBJ1-6; 9 nucleotides match TRBD1. The germline V gene has CDR1 MDHEN and CDR2 SYDVKM. The J segment lost 4 bases and the V segment lost 5 bases, leaving 9 bases of the junction unmatched. The CDR3 is 17 residues long.

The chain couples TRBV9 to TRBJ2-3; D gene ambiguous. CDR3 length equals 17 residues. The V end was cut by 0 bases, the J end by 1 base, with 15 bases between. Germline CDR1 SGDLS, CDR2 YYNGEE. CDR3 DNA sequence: TGTGCCAGCAGCGTAGGGGCAGGCCAAACCCGCACAGATACGCAGTATTTT. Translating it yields CASSVGAGQTRTDTQYF.

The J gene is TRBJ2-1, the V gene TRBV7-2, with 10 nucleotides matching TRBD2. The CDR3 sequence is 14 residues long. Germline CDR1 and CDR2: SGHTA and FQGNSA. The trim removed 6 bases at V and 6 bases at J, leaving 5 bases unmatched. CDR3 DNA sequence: TGTGCCAGCAGAGCTAGCGGGGGAGGCAATGAGCAGTTCTTC. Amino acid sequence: CASRASGGGNEQFF.

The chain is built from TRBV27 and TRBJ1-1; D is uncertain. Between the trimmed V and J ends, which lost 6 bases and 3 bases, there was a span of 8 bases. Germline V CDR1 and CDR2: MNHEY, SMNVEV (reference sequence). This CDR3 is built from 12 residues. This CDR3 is CASRKQDTEAFF. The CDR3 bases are TGTGCCAGCAGGAAACAAGACACTGAAGCTTTCTTT.

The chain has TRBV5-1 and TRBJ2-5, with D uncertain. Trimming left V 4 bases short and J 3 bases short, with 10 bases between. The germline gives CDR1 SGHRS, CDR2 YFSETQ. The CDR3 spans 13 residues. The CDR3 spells CASSQALEETQYF. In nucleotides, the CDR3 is TGCGCCAGCAGCCAGGCTTTAGAAGAGACCCAGTACTTC.

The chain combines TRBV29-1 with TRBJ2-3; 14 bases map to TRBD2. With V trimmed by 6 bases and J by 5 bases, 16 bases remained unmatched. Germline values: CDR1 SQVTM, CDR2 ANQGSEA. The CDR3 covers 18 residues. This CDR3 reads CSVEGLAGEDPVRDTQYF. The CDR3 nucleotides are TGCAGCGTCGAGGGACTAGCGGGGGAAGATCCGGTCAGAGATACGCAGTATTTT.

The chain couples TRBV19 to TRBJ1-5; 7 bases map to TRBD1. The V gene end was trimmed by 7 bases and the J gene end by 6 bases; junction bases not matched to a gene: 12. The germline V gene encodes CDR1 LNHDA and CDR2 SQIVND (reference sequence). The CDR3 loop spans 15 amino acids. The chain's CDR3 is CASTEISGGVQPQHF. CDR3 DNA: TGTGCCAGTACCGAGATCTCAGGGGGAGTTCAGCCCCAGCATTTT. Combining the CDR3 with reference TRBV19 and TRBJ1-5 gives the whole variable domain DGGITQSPKYLFRKEGQNVTLSCEQNLNHDAMYWYRQDPGQGLRLIYYSQIVNDFQKGDIAEGYSVSREKKESFPLTVTSAQKNPTAFYLCASTEISGGVQPQHFGDGTRLSIL.

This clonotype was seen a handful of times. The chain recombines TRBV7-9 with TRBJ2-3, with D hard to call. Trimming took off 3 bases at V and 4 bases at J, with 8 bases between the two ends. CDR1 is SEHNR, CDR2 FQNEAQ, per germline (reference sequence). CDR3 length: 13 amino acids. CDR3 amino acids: CASSFSSSDTQYF. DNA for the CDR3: TGTGCCAGCAGCTTTTCTAGTTCAGATACGCAGTATTTT.

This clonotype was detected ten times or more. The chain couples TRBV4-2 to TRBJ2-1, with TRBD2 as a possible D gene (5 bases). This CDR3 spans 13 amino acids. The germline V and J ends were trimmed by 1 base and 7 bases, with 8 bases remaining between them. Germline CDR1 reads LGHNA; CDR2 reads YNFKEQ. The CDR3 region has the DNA TGTGCCAGCAGCCAAGGTGCGGGTAATGAGCAGTTCTTC. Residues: CASSQGAGNEQFF.

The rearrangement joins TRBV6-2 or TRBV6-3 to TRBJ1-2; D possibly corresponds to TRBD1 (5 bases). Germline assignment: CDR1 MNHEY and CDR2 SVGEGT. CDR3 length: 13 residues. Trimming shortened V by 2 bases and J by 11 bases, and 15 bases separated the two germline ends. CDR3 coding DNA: TGTGCCAGCAGTTACCGTCCAGGACAAAGGTACACCTTC. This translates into CASSYRPGQRYTF.